These 12 T cell receptor beta chains share one sample of origin, sequenced in a study of T cells in Graves' hyperthyroidism and ophthalmopathy. The investigators amplified TCR beta CDR3 regions from RNA transcripts. HTBI primers drove first-round RT-PCR of the TCR CDR3. TCRdb passed the multiplex PCR reads through MiXCR, listing each CDR3 protein once. The repertoire has 340,000 or so distinct CDR3 sequences, roughly 18% of them found once; the top ten carry roughly 49%. The sequencing sample was made of blood. All receptors derive from a woman in her forties or fifties with Graves' hyperthyroidism.

This clonotype was seen at least ten times. The J gene is TRBJ1-1, the V gene TRBV11-2; 7 nucleotides match TRBD1. Germline V gives CDR1 SGHAT, CDR2 FQNNGV. Trimming took 2 bases from V and 2 from J; bases not matched to a gene: 2. The CDR3 covers 14 residues. CDR3 residues: CASSLRGGNTEAFF. The CDR3 DNA is TGTGCCAGCAGCTTACGAGGGGGCAACACTGAAGCTTTCTTT.

This clonotype was counted ten times or more. CDR3 sequence: CAWSVGQMNTGELFF. DNA for the CDR3: TGTGCCTGGAGTGTAGGACAGATGAACACCGGGGAGCTGTTTTTT. The chain employs TRBV30 and TRBJ2-2, with D maybe TRBD1 (6 bases). The CDR3 is made up of 15 amino acids. Germline lookup yields CDR1 GTSNPN and CDR2 SVGIG (reference sequence). V lost 0 bases and J lost 1, with 9 bases in between.

At least ten counts were recorded for this clonotype. The V and J genes are TRBV20-1 and TRBJ2-6, with no clear D. The CDR3 loop spans 15 amino acids. Between the trimmed V and J ends, which lost 5 bases and 0 bases, there was a span of 11 bases. Per the germline V gene, CDR1 is DFQATT and CDR2 is SNEGSKA (reference sequence). For the CDR3, the DNA is TGCAGTGCTGCCACAGTGCCCTCTGGGGCCAACGTCCTGACTTTC. Translating it yields CSAATVPSGANVLTF.

V is TRBV5-7 and J is TRBJ2-3; TRBD2 matches at 11 bases. TRBV5-7 qualifies as an ORF whose function is uncertain. The CDR3 runs to 16 residues. J gave up 0 bases and V 4 bases, and 4 bases lay outside the gene matches. DNA for the CDR3: TGTGCCAGCAGCAAACGGACTAGCGGGAGCACAGATACGCAGTATTTT. It translates to CASSKRTSGSTDTQYF.

This clonotype was seen repeatedly, ten times or more. The V gene is TRBV5-5, the J gene TRBJ2-1; no firm D call. The CDR3 runs to 11 residues. Per germline, CDR1 SGHKS and CDR2 YYEKEE (reference sequence). Deletions cut 5 bases from V and 3 bases from J, with 3 bases between. The CDR3 sequence: CASSFYNEQFF. CDR3 nucleotides: TGTGCCAGCAGTTTCTACAATGAGCAGTTCTTC.

J is TRBJ1-4 and V is TRBV5-1, with TRBD1 matching 7 bases. From germline, CDR1 is SGHRS and CDR2 YFSETQ. J was trimmed by 7 bases and V by 0 bases; bases with no gene match: 6. This CDR3 has 15 residues. This chain's CDR3 is CASSLGQGLVEKLFF. Written as DNA, the CDR3 is TGCGCCAGCAGCTTGGGACAGGGTTTAGTTGAAAAACTGTTTTTT.

The chain uses TRBV5-1 and TRBJ2-5; maybe TRBD1 (6 bases). Trimming shortened V by 2 bases and J by 5 bases, and 19 bases separated the two germline ends. Germline V gene data show CDR1 as SGHRS and CDR2 as YFSETQ. CDR3 length: 16 amino acids. The CDR3 nucleotides read TGCGCCAGCAGCTTCGCCGTCGAACAGGGCGGCGAGACCCAGTACTTC. It translates to CASSFAVEQGGETQYF.

Worth noting for this clonotype: This may arise from a read error, as a much more abundant clone is one base away. The gene calls are TRBV28 and TRBJ2-2, with TRBD1 identical over 7 bases. CDR1 is MDHEN, CDR2 SYDVKM, per germline. CDR3 size: 15 residues. CDR3 DNA sequence: TGTGCCAGCAGTTCCGGGACAGAGAACACCGGGGAGCTGCTTTTT. Its translation is CASSSGTENTGELLF.

This clonotype was seen a few times. CDR3 amino acids: CASSPLVEDTQYF. CDR3 coding DNA: TGTGCCAGCAGTCCTTTAGTGGAAGATACGCAGTATTTT. This rearrangement joins TRBV6-1 to TRBJ2-3; D unclear. The CDR3 is made up of 13 amino acids. Trimming stripped 5 bases from V and 5 bases from J, with 11 bases between. The V gene's germline CDR1 is MNHNS and CDR2 SASEGT.

The V call is TRBV3-1, the J call TRBJ2-5; 9 bases line up with TRBD1. This CDR3 has 16 amino acids. The V and J ends lost 3 bases and 1 base, in that order; junction bases with no gene match: 6. Germline-derived CDR1 and CDR2 are LGHDT and YNNKEL (reference sequence). The CDR3 DNA is TGTGCCAGCAGCCAGGACGGGACAGGGATCCAAGAGACCCAGTACTTC. Its protein product is CASSQDGTGIQETQYF.

This clonotype was found many times. CDR3 DNA: TGCGCCAGCAGCTTGGATAGCATTCAGGGCACCGGGGAGCTGTTTTTT. Translating gives CASSLDSIQGTGELFF. The chain recombines TRBV5-1 with TRBJ2-2, with TRBD1 as a possible D gene (5 bases). Germline V gene lookup returns CDR1 SGHRS and CDR2 YFSETQ. V shed 0 bases and J shed 4 bases, with 13 bases lying between them. The CDR3 extends over 16 amino acids.

This clonotype was detected ten times or more. J is TRBJ2-1 and V is TRBV4-2; D gene ambiguous. The CDR3 is made up of 16 amino acids. In germline, CDR1 is LGHNA, CDR2 YNFKEQ. Trimming took off 0 bases at V and 1 base at J, with 10 bases between the two ends. CDR3 in amino acids: CASSQDLDGSYNEQFF. CDR3 sequence (DNA): TGTGCCAGCAGCCAAGATTTAGACGGTTCCTACAATGAGCAGTTCTTC.